What follows is one TCR beta chain and its context. Its antigen is currently unknown. This CDR3 spans 15 amino acids. Trimming left V 4 bases short and J 7 bases short, with 16 bases between. Germline V gives CDR1 SGHAT, CDR2 FQNNGV. This record belongs to a study of CD8 T cells in ankylosing spondylitis. Study-wide points: One TCR beta motif, made up of 7 or 8 highly homologous variants, appeared characteristic of ankylosing spondylitis blood.

TCRdb analysed the 5' RACE reads with MiXCR anew, one entry per CDR3 protein. The sample has roughly 450,000 distinct CDR3 sequences, roughly 26% seen once. The chain uses TRBV11-2 and TRBJ1-4; D perhaps matches TRBD1 (5 bases). This TCR was recovered from a male donor with ankylosing spondylitis. What was sequenced was blood, either unsorted or a sorted T cell fraction (not recorded which). This CDR3 reads CASSSGARSREKLFF. The DNA of the CDR3 is TGTGCCAGCAGCTCCGGGGCACGTTCCCGTGAAAAACTGTTTTTT. The full variable domain, rest sourced from reference TRBV11-2 and TRBJ1-4, is EAGVAQSPRYKIIEKRQSVAFWCNPISGHATLYWYQQILGQGPKLLIQFQNNGVVDDSQLPKDRFSAERLKGVDSTLKIQPAKLEDSAVYLCASSSGARSREKLFFGSGTQLSVL.